This T cell receptor (beta chain) was obtained from a study of human T cells and chemical hapten exposure (dated by TCRdb to the early 2020s). In terms of the full investigation: For sensitization, 2% DPC in acetone was applied to a 2 cm by 2 cm area of upper inner arm skin. Alopecia areata with under or over 50% scalp involvement, alopecia totalis and alopecia universalis were represented in the patient cohort, which was mostly female. Throughout the approximately 25-week study period, patients were also given weekly therapeutic DPC doses on the scalp. Patch testing was done on the upper back using Finn chambers containing 0.01% DPC, and results were scored after 6 days according to International Contact Dermatitis Research Group standards. Libraries were pooled for sequencing, and per-sample TCR yields varied mainly because of small differences in library volumes within the pool. Blood samples were taken from patients before sensitization (week 0) and at 2, 6 and about 24 weeks after DPC sensitization. In alopecia patients, the study followed how the peripheral blood TCR repertoire changed in vivo over primary and secondary sensitization to diphenylcyclopropenone (DPC), a hapten. Twenty-nine alopecia patients gave blood for TCR sequencing at one to four time points (pre-sensitization, 2, 6 and 24 weeks). General study outcomes and caveats: No change with DPC sensitization was found in the number of TCRs above 1 in 1000 frequency, and no evidence of global repertoire structure alterations was found. Compared with pre-sensitization or healthy control sets, expanded TCRs formed significantly more large CDR3 similarity clusters, which is consistent with antigen-driven responses. Alopecia, a presumed autoimmune disease, was present in all patients, so the immune response of the patients might differ from that of healthy individuals. Patch test score was positively correlated with the number of PT1 expanded TCRs, with significance at thresholds 8, 16 and 32 but not at 4. After repeated subsampling, the strength of the expansion versus patch-test correlation and the threshold at which it became significant changed.

As concerns this clonotype: Its target antigen remains unknown. Per-nucleotide qualities are absent, and no much larger clonotype sits a single base away.

This specimen's time point label, interpreted: patch test 1, 2 weeks after DPC sensitization. According to the study, the label for this sample's treatment or condition signals: therapeutic diphenylcyclopropenone sensitization with weekly scalp DPC. Blood at each patch-test visit was drawn before the patch test was applied. To be eligible, patients had to be aged 18 to 70, diagnosed with alopecia and judged suitable for DPC therapy, while pregnant patients were excluded. Total RNA was extracted from unfractionated whole blood that had been collected in Tempus Blood RNA tubes. Libraries were built with RACE. Instrument used: NextSeq 500. During library preparation, unique molecular identifiers were attached to individual cDNA molecules so that TCRs could be counted quantitatively and reproducibly. For every blood RNA sample, sequencing covered both the TCR alpha and TCR beta chains. The published analysis was carried out like this. The median number of TCRs per sample was around 96,000, ranging from roughly 20,000 to 700,000. The Decombinator software suite was used to annotate the V, J and CDR3 of the TCR reads. To make PS versus PT1 abundance plots, every sample was subsampled to the same number of TCRs (28,000). Expanded TCRs were defined as absent before sensitization and observed at least eight times at the 2-week time point. The public reads were reprocessed in TCRdb via fastp at Q25 and MiXCR, keeping in-frame beta chains. Here each entry gathers all rows of one CDR3 protein and keeps the most common genes and DNA. In this record, the V and J calls reflect TCRdb's handling and not the investigators' own analysis. For this sample the table gives 300,000 to 350,000 distinct CDR3 sequences, of which 6% to 8.5% were detected only once. The ten top clones hold approximately 8.9% of the sample.

Relative to germline, V is 4 bases shorter and J is 5 bases shorter, with 14 bases between their ends. Counted from cysteine to phenylalanine, this CDR3 has 14 amino acids. Of the read, only the CDR3 DNA is kept; its 42 bases are in frame from base 1. CDR1 SGHTA and CDR2 FQGNSA were looked up in the germline V gene. Recombination linked TRBV7-2 to TRBJ2-5; perhaps TRBD2 is the D gene, with 5 bases matching. The sequenced sample was whole blood, obtained in connection with sensitization to the hapten diphenylcyclopropenone (DPC). This TCR was sampled from a woman younger than 30 with alopecia areata. Some clones in this sample may be carry-over from other donors' samples. The sequenced DNA is TGTGCCAGCAGCTCCTACGCGGGCGGTGAGACCCAGTACTTC. Translated, this gives CASSSYAGGETQYF.